These T cell receptor beta chains were read from a single sample in a study of T-cell memory formation after mild COVID-19. One entry per CDR3 protein results from TCRdb running MiXCR on the 5' RACE reads. The table shows fewer than 500,000 distinct CDR3 sequences, with roughly 23% occurring only once. The specimen was PBMCs or a T cell subset sorted from them (not recorded which). These receptors all come from an adult woman who had mild COVID-19 (a few samples of this study predate the infection). Cell type and time point are not known. The CDR3 runs from the conserved cysteine through the conserved F or W. The D gene is left open where the match is weak. A clone size is listed for some rows: how often the clone was seen (once, few, many), or a class if it is expanded.

clone size,V gene,J gene,D gene,CDR3 protein,CDR3 DNA
few,TRBV3-1,TRBJ2-6,TRBD1,CASSDRSVHVGTENSGANVLTF,TGTGCCAGCAGCGATCGGTCGGTACACGTGGGGACAGAGAACTCTGGGGCCAACGTCCTGACTTTC
-,TRBV20-1,TRBJ1-2,TRBD1,CSAIDRVLNGYTF,TGCAGTGCCATAGACAGGGTTTTAAATGGCTACACCTTC
few,TRBV21-1,TRBJ1-1,-,CASSKDKSGTGRFVAFF,TGTGCCAGCAGCAAGGATAAGTCTGGGACAGGGCGGTTTGTAGCTTTCTTT
-,TRBV24-1,TRBJ2-3,TRBD2,CATSEGLAGGNTQYF,TGTGCCACCAGTGAAGGACTAGCGGGAGGGAACACGCAGTATTTT
few,TRBV3-1,TRBJ2-1,-,CASSQDQGRYNEQFF,TGTGCCAGCAGCCAAGACCAGGGGAGGTACAATGAGCAGTTCTTC
few,TRBV5-4,TRBJ1-1,-,CASSFGASEAFF,TGTGCCAGCAGCTTTGGGGCCTCTGAAGCTTTCTTT
few,TRBV5-5,TRBJ1-5,-,CASSLGPGMGNQPQHF,TGTGCCAGCAGCTTGGGACCCGGGATGGGCAATCAGCCCCAGCATTTT
-,TRBV15,TRBJ2-1,-,CATGREGPPEQFF,TGTGCCACCGGTCGCGAGGGGCCACCTGAGCAGTTCTTC
-,TRBV7-6,TRBJ2-7,-,CASSLGVTYEQYF,TGTGCCAGCAGCTTAGGGGTGACCTACGAGCAGTACTTC
-,TRBV13,TRBJ1-5,-,CASSLVGTYGNQPQHF,TGTGCCAGCAGCTTAGTAGGGACCTATGGCAATCAGCCCCAGCATTTT
-,TRBV4-2,TRBJ2-7,-,CASSQEGTLAYDSYEQYF,TGTGCCAGCAGCCAAGAGGGCACACTAGCCTACGACTCCTACGAGCAGTACTTC
-,TRBV18,TRBJ1-1,-,CASSTAGNTEAFF,TGTGCCAGCTCAACAGCTGGAAACACTGAAGCTTTCTTT
-,TRBV5-1,TRBJ2-1,TRBD2,CASSGTSGSWDEQFF,TGCGCCAGCAGCGGGACTAGCGGGAGCTGGGATGAGCAGTTCTTC
-,TRBV12-3/TRBV12-4,TRBJ2-7,-,CASSLLGTAYEQYF,TGTGCCAGCAGCCTCCTCGGGACCGCCTACGAGCAGTACTTC
-,TRBV7-9,TRBJ2-1,-,CASSLKLNEQFF,TGTGCCAGCAGCTTAAAACTTAATGAGCAGTTCTTC
few,TRBV12-3/TRBV12-4,TRBJ2-2,-,CASSFRTNTGELFF,TGTGCCAGCAGTTTTCGGACGAACACCGGGGAGCTGTTTTTT
few,TRBV12-3/TRBV12-4,TRBJ1-6,-,CASRGGSYNSPLHF,TGTGCCAGCAGGGGGGGCTCCTATAATTCACCCCTCCACTTT
-,TRBV6-5,TRBJ2-1,TRBD1,CASSSGQGAKGYEQFF,TGTGCCAGCAGTTCGGGACAGGGGGCGAAAGGGTATGAGCAGTTCTTC
-,TRBV29-1,TRBJ2-7,-,CSVDGQSVSEQYF,TGCAGCGTGGACGGACAGTCCGTTTCCGAGCAGTACTTC
few,TRBV5-5,TRBJ2-3,-,CASSLRSPLADPGTQYF,TGTGCCAGCAGCTTGAGATCCCCCCTAGCCGATCCAGGTACGCAGTATTTT
-,TRBV29-1,TRBJ2-5,-,CSATTAQETQYF,TGCAGCGCCACGACAGCCCAAGAGACCCAGTACTTC
-,TRBV12-3/TRBV12-4,TRBJ1-2,-,CASSLNRHLFGYTF,TGTGCCAGCAGTTTAAATCGACATCTTTTTGGCTACACCTTC
-,TRBV3-1,TRBJ1-1,-,CASSRTPEETFF,TGTGCCAGCAGCCGAACACCGGAGGAGACTTTCTTT
few,TRBV13,TRBJ2-1,TRBD2,CASSHPSGRTYNEQFF,TGTGCCAGCAGCCATCCTAGCGGGAGGACTTACAATGAGCAGTTCTTC
few,TRBV6-6,TRBJ2-3,TRBD2,CASSYSTAGLTDTQYF,TGTGCCAGCAGTTACTCGACAGCGGGGCTCACAGATACGCAGTATTTT
few,TRBV15,TRBJ2-4,TRBD1,CATSRDMGQGTNF,TGTGCCACCAGCAGAGATATGGGACAGGGGACGAACTTC
-,TRBV5-1,TRBJ1-3,-,CASSLGESSGNTIYF,TGCGCCAGCAGCTTGGGTGAGAGCTCTGGAAACACCATATATTTT
-,TRBV5-1,TRBJ1-1,TRBD1,CASSAWTGDALMNTEAFF,TGCGCCAGCAGCGCCTGGACAGGAGACGCGCTCATGAACACTGAAGCTTTCTTT
-,TRBV5-6,TRBJ2-7,TRBD1,CASSPTGSSNEQYF,TGTGCCAGCAGCCCGACAGGGAGTAGCAACGAGCAGTACTTC
-,TRBV4-3,TRBJ2-7,-,CASSQELDGLSSYEQYF,TGCGCCAGCAGCCAAGAACTTGACGGCTTAAGCTCCTACGAGCAGTACTTC
few,TRBV3-1,TRBJ1-2,-,CASSPGAVDGYTF,TGTGCCAGCAGCCCAGGAGCAGTGGATGGCTACACCTTC
few,TRBV4-1,TRBJ2-7,TRBD2,CASSPRLAGSYEQYF,TGCGCCAGCAGCCCCCGACTAGCCGGCTCCTACGAGCAGTACTTC
many,TRBV20-1,TRBJ2-7,-,CSADGTLSYEQYF,TGCAGTGCCGACGGAACCCTCTCCTACGAGCAGTACTTC
-,TRBV24-1,TRBJ2-5,-,CATSDPPHVLEEETQYF,TGTGCCACCAGTGATCCGCCACACGTACTCGAGGAAGAGACCCAGTACTTC
-,TRBV5-1,TRBJ2-5,TRBD1,CASSGTGTAKETQYF,TGCGCCAGCAGCGGTACCGGGACAGCAAAAGAGACCCAGTACTTC
-,TRBV7-3,TRBJ2-1,TRBD2,CASSPRGGAVFEQFF,TGTGCCAGCAGCCCTCGGGGGGGGGCCGTTTTTGAGCAGTTCTTC
-,TRBV2,TRBJ2-5,-,CASRPRSASQETQYF,TGTGCCAGCAGGCCCAGAAGCGCGAGCCAAGAGACCCAGTACTTC
-,TRBV9,TRBJ1-3,-,CASSVSGVAGNTIYF,TGTGCCAGCAGCGTATCTGGGGTAGCTGGAAACACCATATATTTT
-,TRBV7-3,TRBJ2-1,TRBD2,CASSFDRGSWNEQFF,TGTGCCAGCAGCTTTGACCGCGGGAGTTGGAATGAGCAGTTCTTC
few,TRBV6-1,TRBJ2-1,-,CASSESQLNSYNEQFF,TGTGCCAGCAGTGAATCCCAGCTTAACTCCTACAATGAGCAGTTCTTC
-,TRBV20-1,TRBJ2-1,-,CSATVGTAPDDEQFF,TGCAGTGCTACGGTCGGGACCGCCCCGGACGATGAGCAGTTCTTC
many,TRBV7-9,TRBJ2-6,TRBD1,CASSPRDRGSGANVLTF,TGTGCCAGCAGCCCCCGGGACAGGGGCTCTGGGGCCAACGTCCTGACTTTC
-,TRBV6-4,TRBJ1-5,TRBD1,CASSDLKPGQLNQPQHF,TGTGCCAGCAGTGACCTCAAGCCGGGACAGCTCAATCAGCCCCAGCATTTT
-,TRBV4-3,TRBJ2-4,-,CASSQDGPFSGAKNIQYF,TGCGCCAGCAGCCAGGACGGTCCGTTCTCAGGAGCCAAAAACATTCAGTACTTC
-,TRBV5-1,TRBJ2-7,-,CASRRGDSYEQYF,TGCGCCAGCAGGCGCGGGGATTCCTACGAGCAGTACTTC
-,TRBV30,TRBJ2-1,-,CAWNTNEQFF,TGTGCCTGGAACACCAATGAGCAGTTCTTC
-,TRBV20-1,TRBJ1-4,-,CSARMGVYEKLFF,TGCAGTGCTAGAATGGGAGTGTATGAAAAACTGTTTTTT
-,TRBV5-1,TRBJ2-4,TRBD1,CASSYWTGAEDIQYF,TGCGCCAGCAGCTACTGGACAGGGGCCGAGGACATTCAGTACTTC
few,TRBV12-3/TRBV12-4,TRBJ2-6,TRBD1,CASTPTGGGSGANVLTF,TGTGCCAGCACCCCGACAGGGGGGGGATCTGGGGCCAACGTCCTGACTTTC
once,TRBV12-3/TRBV12-4,TRBJ1-1,-,CASTIPPRNTEAFF,TGTGCCAGCACGATCCCCCCCCGTAACACTGAAGCTTTCTTT
-,TRBV23-1,TRBJ2-3,-,CASSPPTCRVARSADTQYF,TGCGCCAGCAGTCCGCCAACCTGCAGGGTTGCAAGGTCTGCAGATACGCAGTATTTT
-,TRBV12-3/TRBV12-4,TRBJ2-3,TRBD1,CASSLGTGVDTQYF,TGTGCCAGCAGTTTAGGTACAGGGGTGGATACGCAGTATTTT
many,TRBV7-9,TRBJ1-1,-,CASSLTTEAFF,TGTGCCAGCAGCTTGACCACTGAAGCTTTCTTT
-,TRBV7-9,TRBJ2-7,-,CASAPIEHEQYF,TGTGCCAGCGCCCCCATTGAACACGAGCAGTACTTC
once,TRBV12-3/TRBV12-4,TRBJ1-5,-,CASSRVKGPFNQPQHF,TGTGCCAGCAGCCGGGTGAAGGGGCCCTTCAATCAGCCCCAGCATTTT
few,TRBV15,TRBJ2-7,-,CATSRGDRFYEQYF,TGTGCCACCAGCAGAGGAGACAGGTTCTACGAGCAGTACTTC
many,TRBV27,TRBJ2-1,TRBD2,CASSSGTRILDEQFF,TGTGCCAGCAGCTCCGGGACTAGAATTTTGGATGAGCAGTTCTTC
-,TRBV30,TRBJ2-1,TRBD1,CAWTRQGTYNEQFF,TGTGCCTGGACCAGACAGGGGACCTACAATGAGCAGTTCTTC
-,TRBV24-1,TRBJ2-5,-,CATSDLGPGGETQYF,TGTGCCACCAGTGATTTAGGACCGGGTGGGGAGACCCAGTACTTC